One T cell receptor beta chain is described in this entry. The antigen is not known. This beta chain was picked up by a library intended for alpha chains and is off target, so its count carries little meaning. With V trimmed by 6 bases and J by 6 bases, 6 bases remained unmatched. This CDR3 comprises 15 residues. The V gene's germline CDR1 is MNHEY and CDR2 SVGAGI. The time point here: sample taken at primary tumor resection. Donors were some 72 untreated early-stage non-small cell lung cancer patients. MiXCR, run by TCRdb on the 5' RACE reads, gives a single entry per CDR3 protein. The sample consists of about 2,200 distinct CDR3 sequences, about 38% of them appearing once. This sample was included in a study of spatial heterogeneity in lung cancer. Findings and limits, study-wide: Tallies of expanded TCRs, which were sorted into ubiquitous and regional groups, correlated with counts of ubiquitous and regional nonsynonymous mutations, respectively. The study found that expanded intratumoral alpha and beta TCR counts tracked tumor mutation counts.

The starting material was lung tumor tissue, obtained at surgery. The rearrangement uses TRBV6-5 and TRBJ1-5; TRBD1 agrees at 12 bases. This TCR derives from a male donor with early-stage non-small cell lung cancer. In nucleotides, the CDR3 is TGTGCCAGCAGCACCGGGACAGGGGGCTTTCAGCCCCAGCATTTT. The encoded protein is CASSTGTGGFQPQHF.